The T cell receptor (beta chain) under discussion was sequenced for a study of CD8+CD57+ T cells in acquired aplastic anemia. Study context: Yields of DNA that came from sorted CD4+ and CD8+ cells averaged roughly 3.3 ug. Study-level findings and limits: No significant difference in CD8+ Simpson's diversity was found between patients and controls.

A word on this clonotype: Its antigen remains unidentified.

Profiling that covered TCR beta VDJ and CDR3 relied on genomic DNA as its template. TCRdb recomputed calls from the reads with MiXCR, one row per CDR3 protein. Here the sample spans 60,000 to 75,000 distinct CDR3 sequences, 55% being singletons. The CDR3 is 13 residues long. Germline lookup yields CDR1 SNHLY and CDR2 FYNNEI. V lost 5 bases, J lost 5 bases, and 12 bases lay in between. The receptor was derived from a human donor in good health, serving as a control. V gene TRBV2 combines with J gene TRBJ2-5; D not resolved. The sample was sorted CD4+, CD8+, or CD8+CD57+ T cells (not recorded which) from PBMCs. CDR3 in DNA: TGTGCCAGCAGTCTTGACTCCGGGGAGACCCAGTACTTC. This encodes CASSLDSGETQYF.